In its sample, the clone carrying this T cell receptor beta chain was seen a few times. The target antigen is unknown. These data come from a study of T-cell memory formation after mild COVID-19. Study context: The TCR clusters were mostly specific to one donor.

CDR1 and CDR2 from the germline V gene are SGHNT and YENEEA. This CDR3 is 12 amino acids long. Between the trimmed V and J ends, which lost 5 bases and 7 bases, there was a span of 8 bases. TCRdb reanalysed the 5' RACE reads using MiXCR and keeps one entry per CDR3 protein. Of about 560,000 distinct CDR3 sequences in the sample, roughly a fifth are singletons; the top ten hold 8.4%. Whole-study results and caveats: That cross-reactive memory joined was suggested by some responding clones appearing in pre-infection memory.

The J gene is TRBJ2-2, the V gene TRBV11-3, with unresolved D. The receptor was isolated from an adult woman who had mild COVID-19 (a few samples of this study predate the infection). Cell type and time point are not known. Source material: PBMCs or a T cell subset sorted from them (not recorded which). CDR3 sequence (DNA): TGTGCCAGCAGCCGAAAAGGCGGGGAGCTGTTTTTT. Its protein is CASSRKGGELFF.